Listed below are T cell receptor beta chains from one sample, sequenced in a study of OX40 agonist ivuxolimab in advanced cancers. Measured with immunoSEQ multiplex PCR; TCRdb has only the in-frame clones, and not every one. This sample carries over 70,000 clones, approximately 94% of them seen once, and the ten largest clones take 14%. Material: CD4+ or CD8+ T cells sorted from blood, obtained in a trial of the OX40 agonist ivuxolimab. All receptors come from an adult with an advanced solid tumor such as melanoma, head and neck, liver or kidney cancer. CDR3s include the opening cysteine and the closing phenylalanine or tryptophan. Each record gives: J gene, V gene, D gene, clone size, CDR3 DNA, CDR3 protein. A D gene is named only where the DNA matches it firmly. Only some rows state a clone size, as once, few, many or a class for expanded clones.

TRBJ2-1 | TRBV7-3 | . | . | TGTGCCAGCAGCCCGTCCGGAGACGACAATGAGCAGTTCTTC | CASSPSGDDNEQFF
TRBJ1-1 | TRBV27 | . | . | TGTGCCAGCAGTCCTGGGGGGGTTTTGAACACTGAAGCTTTCTTT | CASSPGGVLNTEAFF
TRBJ2-1 | TRBV2 | . | . | TGTGCCAGCATCCTCGAGGGGGGAAGGATGTACAATGAGCAGTTCTTC | CASILEGGRMYNEQFF
TRBJ1-1 | TRBV7-9 | TRBD1 | few | TGTGCCAGCAGCTCTTGGAGGCACAGGGGGGTACCTGAAGCTTTCTTT | CASSSWRHRGVPEAFF
TRBJ1-5 | TRBV28 | . | once | TGTGCCAGCAGTTTGCTTGGAAGCGATCAGCCCCAGCATTTT | CASSLLGSDQPQHF
TRBJ2-7 | TRBV6-1 | . | . | TGTGCCAGCAGTGAGGGGACATCCTCCTACGAGCAGTACTTC | CASSEGTSSYEQYF
TRBJ2-7 | TRBV11-2 | . | . | TGTGCCAGCAGCTCCTCCGTGGGTCCGCGCTACGAGCAGTACTTC | CASSSSVGPRYEQYF
TRBJ2-7 | TRBV11-2 | . | . | TGTGCCAGCAGCCCACCCCCGGGAAAGGGCGAGCAGTACTTC | CASSPPPGKGEQYF
TRBJ2-5 | TRBV27 | . | . | TGTGCCAGCAGTTTATCCCTACAAGAGACCCAGTACTTC | CASSLSLQETQYF
TRBJ1-1 | TRBV11-2 | . | few | TGTGCCAGCAGCTTAGAGGTTTTGAGCACTGAAGCTTTCTTT | CASSLEVLSTEAFF
TRBJ2-7 | TRBV7-7 | . | once | TGTGCTAGCAGCTTAGTCCCGACAGCACCTACTGTGGAGCAGTACTTC | CASSLVPTAPTVEQYF
TRBJ2-1 | TRBV6-1 | . | . | TGTGCCAGCAGTGAATGGGTAGCGCGGAATGAGCAGTTCTTC | CASSEWVARNEQFF
TRBJ2-1 | TRBV5-8 | . | . | TGTGCCAGCAGGGTTTGGAGGGATGAGGATGAGCAGTTCTTC | CASRVWRDEDEQFF
TRBJ1-2 | TRBV11-1 | TRBD1 | . | TGTGCCAGCAGCCCGCGGACAGGGGGCGACTATGGCTACACCTTC | CASSPRTGGDYGYTF
TRBJ1-2 | TRBV9 | TRBD1 | . | TGTGCCAGCAGCGCCTTTGCAGGGCAGGGGGCCTATGGCTACACCTTC | CASSAFAGQGAYGYTF
TRBJ1-1 | TRBV6-5 | . | . | TGTGCCAGCAGTTACAGGCAGGGGTTGAACACTGAAGCTTTCTTT | CASSYRQGLNTEAFF
TRBJ1-1 | TRBV4-2 | TRBD1 | . | TGTGCCAGCAGCCATGAGGAGGGACAGGGTTCTGAAGCTTTCTTT | CASSHEEGQGSEAFF
TRBJ2-3 | TRBV7-3 | TRBD2 | . | TGTGCCAGCAGTCTTGAACTAGCGAGCACAGATACGCAGTATTTT | CASSLELASTDTQYF
TRBJ2-7 | TRBV9 | TRBD2 | . | TGTGCCAGCAGCGTAGGGACTAGCAACTACTACGAGCAGTACTTC | CASSVGTSNYYEQYF
TRBJ2-7 | TRBV5-4 | . | . | TGTGCCAGCAGCTTGGGACGGGGAGACGAGCAGTACTTC | CASSLGRGDEQYF
TRBJ2-4 | TRBV5-6 | . | . | TGTGCCAGCAGCAGGAACAAAAACATTCAGTACTTC | CASSRNKNIQYF
TRBJ2-3 | TRBV30 | TRBD2 | . | TGTGCCTGGAGTGAACTAGCGGGGGTTACAGATACGCAGTATTTT | CAWSELAGVTDTQYF
TRBJ1-5 | TRBV5-5 | . | . | TGTGCCAGCAACGAAGACGGACAGCCCCAGCATTTT | CASNEDGQPQHF
TRBJ2-7 | TRBV6-4 | TRBD2 | . | TGTGCCAGCAGTGAACTAGCGGGGACCCCCTACGAGCAGTACTTC | CASSELAGTPYEQYF
TRBJ2-5 | TRBV7-6 | TRBD2 | once | TGTGCCAGCAGCTTACGGCTAGCGGGAGCTCGAGAGACCCAGTACTTC | CASSLRLAGARETQYF
TRBJ2-1 | TRBV9 | . | once | TGTGCCAGCAGCGCGGGGGCTGAGCAGTTCTTC | CASSAGAEQFF
TRBJ2-7 | TRBV7-9 | TRBD2 | once | TGTGCCAGCAGCTCAACGCTAGCGGGAGTCGAGCAGTACTTC | CASSSTLAGVEQYF
TRBJ1-2 | TRBV6-6 | . | . | TGTGCCAGCAGTTACGAGGGGACCACAGGGTATGGCTACACCTTC | CASSYEGTTGYGYTF
TRBJ2-2 | TRBV7-8 | TRBD1 | . | TGTGCCAGCGGTCAGGGGGCGAGTACCGGGGAGCTGTTTTTT | CASGQGASTGELFF
TRBJ2-7 | TRBV19 | . | . | TGTGCCAGTAGTATAGCCGTAGGCGAGCAGTACTTC | CASSIAVGEQYF
TRBJ1-2 | TRBV5-1 | TRBD1 | . | TGCGCCAGCGCCCCTCGGGGACAGGGGGCGTATGGCTACACCTTC | CASAPRGQGAYGYTF
TRBJ2-7 | TRBV14 | TRBD2 | . | TGTGCCAGCAGCCAGACTAGCGGGGGGGCTCGGTCCACCGAGCAGTACTTC | CASSQTSGGARSTEQYF
TRBJ2-5 | TRBV4-3 | . | . | TGCGCCAGCAGCTACCTAGAGGAGACCCAGTACTTC | CASSYLEETQYF
TRBJ2-7 | TRBV27 | TRBD2 | . | TGTGCCAGCAGCCTGGGGACTAGCGGCTACTACGAGCAGTACTTC | CASSLGTSGYYEQYF
TRBJ2-1 | TRBV9 | TRBD2 | . | TGTGCCAGCAGCCTTAGCGGGAGGGCCGGAAATGAGCAGTTCTTC | CASSLSGRAGNEQFF
TRBJ1-1 | TRBV6-4 | . | . | TGTGCCAGCAGTCTCGAATGGAACACTGAAGCTTTCTTT | CASSLEWNTEAFF
TRBJ1-5 | TRBV28 | . | . | TGTGCCAGCAGTTTATGGGCAGGGAGAAGCAATCAGCCCCAGCATTTT | CASSLWAGRSNQPQHF
TRBJ1-2 | TRBV5-4 | TRBD1 | . | TGTGCCAGCAGCTTGTGGGGACAGTCGTATGGCTACACCTTC | CASSLWGQSYGYTF
TRBJ2-7 | TRBV14 | TRBD1 | . | TGTGCCAGCAGCCAATTGGGACAGGGCTCCTACGAGCAGTACTTC | CASSQLGQGSYEQYF
TRBJ2-7 | TRBV9 | TRBD1 | . | TGTGCCAGCACCCCGGGACAGGGGTTCTACGAGCAGTACTTC | CASTPGQGFYEQYF
TRBJ1-2 | TRBV27 | TRBD1 | . | TGTGCCAGCAGTTCAATACAGGGGGCGCGGGCTGAAGGCTACACCTTC | CASSSIQGARAEGYTF
TRBJ1-3 | TRBV27 | TRBD1 | . | TGTGCCAGCAGTCCGAGACAGGGGTCAGACACCATATATTTT | CASSPRQGSDTIYF
TRBJ2-3 | TRBV7-6 | . | . | TGTGCCAGCAGTCGTTTCGGCAGCACAGATACGCAGTATTTT | CASSRFGSTDTQYF
TRBJ1-5 | TRBV2 | TRBD1 | . | TGTGCCAGCAGTCCCTCGGACAGGGGGGTGGCTAATCAGCCCCAGCATTTT | CASSPSDRGVANQPQHF
TRBJ2-7 | TRBV5-4 | TRBD2 | . | TGTGCCAGCAGCCCGGGGGGACAGCAGTACTTC | CASSPGGQQYF
TRBJ1-5 | TRBV4-3 | . | few | TGCGCCAGCAGCCATAACAGGGTAGCACAGCCCCAGCATTTT | CASSHNRVAQPQHF
TRBJ2-7 | TRBV11-2 | . | . | TGTGCCAGCAGCTTAGAGACTGATCGAAACGAGCAGTACTTC | CASSLETDRNEQYF
TRBJ2-3 | TRBV4-3 | . | . | TGCGCCAGCAGCCCCGGACTAATCACAGATACGCAGTATTTT | CASSPGLITDTQYF
TRBJ2-3 | TRBV4-3 | TRBD2 | once | TGCGCCAGCAGCCAGATTTGGGCGGGAGGTTCCACAGATACGCAGTATTTT | CASSQIWAGGSTDTQYF
TRBJ2-3 | TRBV4-3 | TRBD2 | . | TGCGCCAGCAGCCAAGATCGACTAGCGGGGGTCGGTACGCAGTATTTT | CASSQDRLAGVGTQYF
TRBJ2-7 | TRBV5-6 | TRBD1 | . | TGTGCCAGCAGCTTCGGGGTGATTGGACAGGAGGAGCAGTACTTC | CASSFGVIGQEEQYF
TRBJ2-7 | TRBV5-6 | . | . | TGTGCCAGCAGCTTGAAGGGCCTCAGAGGGGAGCAGTACTTC | CASSLKGLRGEQYF
TRBJ2-5 | TRBV11-2 | TRBD2 | . | TGTGCCAGCAGCTTAGCGGGGGGGATCCAAGAGACCCAGTACTTC | CASSLAGGIQETQYF
TRBJ1-1 | TRBV27 | . | . | TGTGCCAGCAGTTTCGGGCCCAGCGGGAACACTGAAGCTTTCTTT | CASSFGPSGNTEAFF
TRBJ2-7 | TRBV29-1 | . | . | TGCAGCGTTGAAGAGGGCGGTGCCTACGAGCAGTACTTC | CSVEEGGAYEQYF
TRBJ1-1 | TRBV19 | . | . | TGTGCCAGTAGTGCGTTTGGGGGGAACACTGAAGCTTTCTTT | CASSAFGGNTEAFF
TRBJ2-7 | TRBV6-5 | . | . | TGTGCCAGCAGTTCTGTCGGACAGACCTACGAGCAGTACTTC | CASSSVGQTYEQYF